The 9 T cell receptor beta chains listed next were all sequenced from one sample in a study of monozygotic twins with inflammatory bowel disease (dated by TCRdb to 2018 to 2020). Library method: 5' RACE. Sequencing used an Illumina HiSeq 2500. The reads went through TCRdb reprocessing, and each CDR3 protein sequence gets one entry with no DNA. The sample's table covers a few hundred thousand distinct CDR3 sequences. The top ten constitute roughly 1.5% of the sample. Sequencing was carried out using blood. These receptors came from a human donor with ulcerative colitis or Crohn's disease, or a healthy co-twin of an affected twin (not recorded which).

The rearrangement links TRBV7-8 to TRBJ1-4. This CDR3 is built from 17 residues. Germline CDR1 reads SGHVS; CDR2 reads FQNEAQ. This CDR3 is CASSWLGTSATNEKLFF.

The chain links TRBV5-6 to TRBJ1-1; lacking DNA, the TRBD1 call made by TCRdb goes unchecked. Germline V gene sequence: CDR1 SGHDT, CDR2 YYEEEE. The CDR3 runs 14 residues. This chain's CDR3 is CASSFGTIQNRAFF.

The chain uses TRBV9 and TRBJ1-1; TCRdb proposes TRBD1, but this gene call is untestable without DNA. Germline-derived CDR1 and CDR2 are SGDLS and YYNGEE. This CDR3 region has 15 residues. CDR3 amino acids: CASSVDTGTTKKAFF.

The chain links TRBV9 to TRBJ2-1; TCRdb gives TRBD1 as the D gene, but with no DNA this cannot be confirmed. The CDR3 runs 13 residues. The germline CDR1 and CDR2 sequences are SGDLS and YYNGEE. The CDR3 loop reads CASSRDTYNEQFF.

The rearrangement uses TRBV6-5 and TRBJ1-5; TCRdb lists TRBD1, though no DNA is available to test this call. Germline V lookup: CDR1 MNHEY, CDR2 SVGAGI. The CDR3 covers 16 residues. The CDR3 here is CASSYSGQGSGQPQHF.

V gene TRBV24-1 combines with J gene TRBJ2-3; the D call from TCRdb, TRBD2, cannot be confirmed without DNA. CDR1 and CDR2 from the germline V gene are KGHDR and SFDVKD. The CDR3 has 14 residues. CDR3 protein: CATSNRDFTDTQYF.

The chain joins TRBV18 to TRBJ1-4. CDR3 size: 20 residues. Per germline, CDR1 KGHSH and CDR2 LQKENI. The CDR3 protein is CASSPNAGSYTSTTNEKLFF.

The V call is TRBV12-3 or TRBV12-4, the J call TRBJ2-1; TCRdb indicates TRBD2, and absent DNA this call remains unverified. The CDR3 has 15 amino acids. CDR3 residues: CASSLLLRERNEQFF.

The chain links TRBV7-9 to TRBJ2-2; without DNA, the TCRdb call of TRBD1 cannot be checked. This CDR3 contains 14 residues. Germline V CDR1 and CDR2: SEHNR, FQNEAQ (reference sequence). CDR3 loop: CAGSGQGGTGELFF.